This is a list of T cell receptor beta chains from one sample in a study of PD-1 blockade in classical Hodgkin lymphoma. Profiled with immunoSEQ multiplex PCR; TCRdb holds only in-frame clones, not every one. The sample carries more than 90,000 clones, around 81% recorded once. Source: peripheral blood mononuclear cells (PBMCs), taken before the second cycle of nivolumab. The receptor source for this set is a human donor with classical Hodgkin lymphoma. Each CDR3 is given with its conserved first and last residue. A D gene is named only where the DNA matches it firmly. Rows give clone size only sometimes, using once, few, many, or a class for an expanded clone.

j_call cdr3_length d_call v_call clone_size cdr3_aa cdr3_nt
TRBJ2-7 16 TRBD2 TRBV5-1 many CASSFRMTSGSYEQYF TGCGCCAGCAGCTTTCGAATGACTAGCGGGAGTTACGAGCAGTACTTC
TRBJ1-2 13 TRBD1 TRBV23-1 . CASSQWTGDGYTF TGCGCCAGCAGTCAATGGACAGGGGATGGCTACACCTTC
TRBJ2-6 15 . TRBV6-1 . CASSGVGTGANVLTF TGTGCCAGCAGTGGCGTGGGGACTGGGGCCAACGTCCTGACTTTC
TRBJ1-3 14 . TRBV5-1 few CASSLGESGNTIYF TGCGCCAGCAGCTTGGGAGAATCTGGAAACACCATATATTTT
TRBJ2-3 17 TRBD2 TRBV7-6 once CASSPRGVAGQTDTQYF TGTGCCAGCAGCCCTCGTGGGGTAGCGGGACAAACAGATACGCAGTATTTT
TRBJ1-5 16 . TRBV7-2 . CASSLGRTRRNQPQHF TGTGCCAGCAGCTTAGGGCGGACCCGCCGGAATCAGCCCCAGCATTTT
TRBJ2-2 12 . TRBV6-5 . CASSVNTGELFF TGTGCCAGTTCCGTCAACACCGGGGAGCTGTTTTTT
TRBJ2-7 15 TRBD2 TRBV7-2 . CASSLTGLAAYEQYF TGTGCCAGCAGCTTAACGGGACTAGCGGCTTACGAGCAGTACTTC
TRBJ1-5 17 . TRBV15 . CATSRPLGGVANQPQHF TGTGCCACCAGCCGACCCCTGGGGGGGGTAGCCAATCAGCCCCAGCATTTT
TRBJ1-4 15 . TRBV6-6 . CASSYTLRTAEKLFF TGTGCCAGCAGTTACACCCTTCGGACAGCCGAAAAACTGTTTTTT
TRBJ1-4 14 . TRBV27 once CASRTQARGGKLFF TGTGCCAGCAGGACCCAGGCCCGGGGGGGGAAACTGTTTTTT
TRBJ2-2 15 TRBD1 TRBV7-2 . CASSSGTGVPGELFF TGTGCCAGCAGCTCCGGGACAGGGGTCCCCGGGGAGCTGTTTTTT
TRBJ2-6 16 . TRBV27 . CASSFGHLSGANVLTF TGTGCCAGCAGTTTCGGACATCTCTCTGGGGCCAACGTCCTGACTTTC
TRBJ1-1 13 . TRBV14 . CASSQDLASEAFF TGTGCCAGCAGCCAAGATTTGGCATCTGAAGCTTTCTTT
TRBJ2-1 11 . TRBV10-3 few CAISNNNEQFF TGTGCCATCAGTAACAACAATGAGCAGTTCTTC
TRBJ2-5 12 TRBD1 TRBV30 . CAWGDRGETQYF TGTGCCTGGGGGGACAGGGGGGAGACCCAGTACTTC
TRBJ1-1 14 TRBD1 TRBV5-4 . CASRHRQGQTEAFF TGTGCCAGCAGACATAGACAGGGGCAGACTGAAGCTTTCTTT
TRBJ1-2 13 . TRBV7-8 once CASRPGPNYGYTF TGTGCCAGCAGACCGGGACCGAACTATGGCTACACCTTC
TRBJ2-7 15 . TRBV5-5 . CASSLVGTLTYEQYF TGTGCCAGCAGCTTGGTAGGGACCTTAACCTACGAGCAGTACTTC
TRBJ1-4 16 . TRBV14 . CASSPRGGPRSEKLFF TGTGCCAGCAGCCCGCGCGGCGGGCCCCGGAGTGAAAAACTGTTTTTT
TRBJ1-2 13 . TRBV14 . CASSPGTFYGYTF TGTGCCAGCAGCCCCGGGACCTTCTATGGCTACACCTTC
TRBJ2-7 14 TRBD2 TRBV28 . CASSFGGRAYEQYF TGTGCCAGCAGTTTTGGGGGGAGGGCTTACGAGCAGTACTTC
TRBJ2-5 11 . TRBV27 . CASSFEETQYF TGTGCCAGCAGTTTTGAAGAGACCCAGTACTTC
TRBJ1-5 12 . TRBV28 . CASSQSAKPQHF TGTGCCAGCAGTCAGAGCGCCAAGCCCCAGCATTTT
TRBJ1-1 14 . TRBV27 few CASSSTGQLTEAFF TGTGCCAGCAGTTCGACCGGACAGCTAACTGAAGCTTTCTTT
TRBJ2-7 15 TRBD1 TRBV9 . CASSVGTGVGYEQYF TGTGCCAGCAGCGTGGGGACAGGAGTAGGGTACGAGCAGTACTTC
TRBJ2-5 12 . TRBV7-9 . CASSPYQETQYF TGTGCCAGCAGCCCCTACCAAGAGACCCAGTACTTC
TRBJ2-7 13 . TRBV14 few CASSVGPRGEQYF TGTGCCAGCAGCGTTGGGCCCCGGGGGGAGCAGTACTTC
TRBJ2-1 15 . TRBV7-8 . CASTPWVGDEVEQFF TGTGCCAGCACCCCCTGGGTGGGAGATGAGGTTGAGCAGTTCTTC
TRBJ2-1 13 TRBD1 TRBV25-1 once CASRERTGNEQFF TGTGCCAGCAGGGAACGGACAGGTAATGAGCAGTTCTTC
TRBJ2-7 16 TRBD2 TRBV5-5 . CASRGTSGTHGWEQYF TGTGCCAGCAGGGGGACTAGCGGGACTCACGGATGGGAGCAGTACTTC
TRBJ1-5 18 TRBD1 TRBV2 . CASSDPGQGLGRNQPQHF TGTGCCAGCAGTGACCCGGGACAGGGTCTTGGGCGCAATCAGCCCCAGCATTTT
TRBJ2-7 14 . TRBV7-9 once CASSLGSANYEQYF TGTGCCAGCAGCTTGGGGAGCGCCAACTACGAGCAGTACTTC
TRBJ2-7 15 . TRBV9 . CASSLNSIGGYEQYF TGTGCCAGCAGCCTTAACTCAATCGGGGGATACGAGCAGTACTTC
TRBJ1-3 15 . TRBV9 . CASSASESSGNTIYF TGTGCCAGCAGCGCTTCTGAGAGCTCTGGAAACACCATATATTTT
TRBJ2-1 17 TRBD2 TRBV7-2 . CASSFSPTSGVNNEQFF TGTGCCAGCAGCTTTTCCCCCACTAGCGGAGTTAACAATGAGCAGTTCTTC
TRBJ2-1 15 . TRBV7-3 . CASSLAGSSYNEQFF TGTGCCAGCAGCTTAGCGGGTAGCTCCTACAATGAGCAGTTCTTC
TRBJ2-1 16 TRBD2 TRBV7-3 . CASSPRASGTYNEQFF TGTGCCAGCAGCCCCAGGGCTAGCGGGACCTACAATGAGCAGTTCTTC
TRBJ2-1 16 . TRBV18 . CASSPQGTYSYNEQFF TGTGCCAGCTCACCCCAGGGGACTTACTCCTACAATGAGCAGTTCTTC
TRBJ2-2 17 TRBD2 TRBV19 . CASSIGPTSGSTGELFF TGTGCCAGTAGTATAGGCCCCACTAGCGGGAGTACCGGGGAGCTGTTTTTT
TRBJ2-1 14 TRBD2 TRBV4-2 . CASSQASSGREQFF TGTGCCAGCAGCCAAGCTTCTAGCGGGAGGGAGCAGTTCTTC
TRBJ1-2 15 . TRBV19 . CASSVTGFENYGYTF TGTGCCAGTAGTGTTACAGGGTTCGAAAACTATGGCTACACCTTC
TRBJ1-1 13 . TRBV7-8 . CASSANMNTEAFF TGTGCCAGCAGCGCTAACATGAACACTGAAGCTTTCTTT
TRBJ2-5 15 . TRBV7-9 . CASSPRVWRQETQYF TGTGCCAGCAGTCCCCGGGTGTGGAGGCAAGAGACCCAGTACTTC
TRBJ2-3 11 . TRBV10-3 . CAITGTDTQYF TGTGCCATCACAGGCACAGATACGCAGTATTTT
TRBJ1-4 14 . TRBV30 . CAWSGRGVGEKLFF TGTGCCTGGAGTGGACGAGGAGTGGGTGAAAAACTGTTTTTT
TRBJ2-2 15 . TRBV5-4 once CASSKQLDGTGELFF TGTGCCAGCAGCAAGCAACTGGACGGAACCGGGGAGCTGTTTTTT
TRBJ2-5 15 . TRBV9 few CASSVEGGGYETQYF TGTGCCAGCAGCGTAGAAGGTGGCGGGTACGAGACCCAGTACTTC
TRBJ2-2 15 . TRBV19 . CASSMLGSNTGELFF TGTGCCAGTAGTATGCTCGGATCGAACACCGGGGAGCTGTTTTTT
TRBJ2-3 16 . TRBV6-7 . CAVGPRARFGTDTQYF TGTGCCGTGGGGCCACGAGCGAGATTCGGCACAGATACGCAGTATTTT
TRBJ2-7 14 . TRBV15 . CATSRDRLDSVQYF TGTGCCACCAGCAGAGATCGACTAGATTCTGTGCAGTACTTC
TRBJ2-3 14 TRBD1 TRBV9 . CASSRGQATDTQYF TGTGCCAGCAGCCGAGGACAGGCTACAGATACGCAGTATTTT
TRBJ2-2 15 TRBD1 TRBV5-1 . CASSIDRVDTGELFF TGCGCCAGCAGCATAGACAGGGTGGACACCGGGGAGCTGTTTTTT
TRBJ2-7 15 TRBD2 TRBV29-1 . CSVELAGENEYEQYF TGCAGCGTTGAACTAGCGGGAGAAAATGAGTACGAGCAGTACTTC
TRBJ1-2 15 TRBD1 TRBV5-5 . CASRLTPQGGYGYTF TGTGCCAGCCGACTTACTCCACAGGGGGGCTATGGCTACACCTTC
TRBJ1-1 11 . TRBV20-1 few CSALQNTEAFF TGCAGTGCGTTACAGAACACTGAAGCTTTCTTT
TRBJ2-1 15 . TRBV5-1 . CASSQEGGTYGEQFF TGCGCCAGCAGCCAGGAGGGGGGGACTTACGGTGAGCAGTTCTTC
TRBJ2-3 14 . TRBV5-4 . CASSLGAGTDTQYF TGTGCCAGCAGCTTGGGGGCAGGCACAGATACGCAGTATTTT